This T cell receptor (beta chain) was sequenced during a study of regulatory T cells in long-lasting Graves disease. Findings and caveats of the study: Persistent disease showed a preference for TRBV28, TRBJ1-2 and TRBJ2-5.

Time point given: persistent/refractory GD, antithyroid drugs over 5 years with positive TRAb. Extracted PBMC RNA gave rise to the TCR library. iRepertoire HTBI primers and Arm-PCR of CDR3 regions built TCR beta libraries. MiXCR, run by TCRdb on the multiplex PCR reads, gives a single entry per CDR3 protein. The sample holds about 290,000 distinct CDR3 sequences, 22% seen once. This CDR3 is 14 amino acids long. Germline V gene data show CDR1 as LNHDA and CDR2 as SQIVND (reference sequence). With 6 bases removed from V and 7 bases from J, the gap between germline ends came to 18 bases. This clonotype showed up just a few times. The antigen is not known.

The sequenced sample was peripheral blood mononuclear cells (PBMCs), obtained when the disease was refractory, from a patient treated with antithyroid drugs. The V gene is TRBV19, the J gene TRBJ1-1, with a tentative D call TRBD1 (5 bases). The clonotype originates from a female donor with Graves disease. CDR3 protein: CASSSGTDLFEAFF. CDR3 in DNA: TGTGCCAGTAGCTCCGGGACGGATCTATTTGAAGCTTTCTTT.